A selection of T cell receptor beta chains follows, all from one sample in a study of beta chain features in type 1 diabetes. Assay used: immunoSEQ multiplex PCR; TCRdb lists only in-frame clones, some missing. The profile covers about 640,000 clones, with around an eighth appearing a single time and approximately 0.11% taken by the ten largest. Sequencing was done on a sample of naive CD4+ T cells from blood. These receptors came from a man aged 30 to 39 with type 1 diabetes. Both conserved end residues are part of each CDR3. A D gene is named only where the DNA matches it firmly.

d_gene: NA
v_gene: TRBV6-5
CDR3aa: CASSSRIESTGELFF

d_gene: TRBD2
v_gene: TRBV28
CDR3aa: CASSYASGPYNEQFF

d_gene: TRBD1
v_gene: TRBV18
CDR3aa: CASSPGQGFVNGYTF

d_gene: TRBD1
v_gene: TRBV18
CDR3aa: CASSLSVEQGHQPQHF

d_gene: NA
v_gene: TRBV19
CDR3aa: CASSTRRYSGANVLTF

d_gene: NA
v_gene: TRBV7-9
CDR3aa: CASSPPWEDGIYYGYTF

d_gene: TRBD1
v_gene: TRBV2
CDR3aa: CASSEVPGQGSHEQYF

d_gene: TRBD1
v_gene: TRBV28
CDR3aa: CASKQGGPSGANVLTF

d_gene: NA
v_gene: TRBV27
CDR3aa: CARAVQGNYGYTF

d_gene: TRBD1
v_gene: TRBV28
CDR3aa: CASSSGTGDLYGYTF

d_gene: NA
v_gene: TRBV5-4
CDR3aa: CASSLTSSSTEAFF

d_gene: NA
v_gene: TRBV29-1
CDR3aa: CSAEQGWAYNEQFF

d_gene: NA
v_gene: TRBV4-3
CDR3aa: CASSQESAGPGELFF

d_gene: NA
v_gene: TRBV4-3
CDR3aa: CASSQSQAGDTQYF

d_gene: NA
v_gene: TRBV15
CDR3aa: CATSSATAQAEYF

d_gene: NA
v_gene: TRBV7-8
CDR3aa: CASSPGQNNEKLFF

d_gene: NA
v_gene: TRBV14
CDR3aa: CASSQVTGTLPESQYF

d_gene: NA
v_gene: TRBV7-9
CDR3aa: CASRSTSRDSTDTQYF

d_gene: NA
v_gene: TRBV29-1
CDR3aa: CSVEQKATNYGYTF

d_gene: NA
v_gene: TRBV14
CDR3aa: CASSQDLGTANTGELFF